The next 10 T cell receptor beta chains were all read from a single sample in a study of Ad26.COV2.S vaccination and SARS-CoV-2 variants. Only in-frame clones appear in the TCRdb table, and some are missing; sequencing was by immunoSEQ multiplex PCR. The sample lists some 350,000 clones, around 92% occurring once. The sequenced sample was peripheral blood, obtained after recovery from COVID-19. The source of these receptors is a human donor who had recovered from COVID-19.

The CDR3 spells CASSLEPYNSPLHF. The CDR3, as DNA: TGTGCCAGCAGTCTCGAACCATATAATTCACCCCTCCACTTT. This chain links TRBV6-4 with TRBJ1-6; no clear D. Trimming took off 5 bases at V and 4 bases at J, with 9 bases between the two ends. CDR1 and CDR2 (germline): MRHNA, SNTAGT. The CDR3 has 14 amino acids.

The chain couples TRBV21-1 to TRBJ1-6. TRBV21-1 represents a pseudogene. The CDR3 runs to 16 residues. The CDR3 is CASSKRGGRGNSPLHF. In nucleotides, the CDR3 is TGTGCCAGCAGCAAAAGAGGAGGGAGGGGTAATTCACCCCTCCACTTT.

For the CDR3, the DNA is TGTGCCAGCAGCGCGGGACGGTCTCGAGAGACCCAGTACTTC. Residues: CASSAGRSRETQYF. The V and J genes are TRBV9 and TRBJ2-5, with D perhaps given as TRBD1 or TRBD2 (5 bases each). With 3 bases removed from V and 4 bases from J, the gap between germline ends came to 13 bases. Germline CDR1 is SGDLS and CDR2 is YYNGEE. This CDR3 region has 14 residues.

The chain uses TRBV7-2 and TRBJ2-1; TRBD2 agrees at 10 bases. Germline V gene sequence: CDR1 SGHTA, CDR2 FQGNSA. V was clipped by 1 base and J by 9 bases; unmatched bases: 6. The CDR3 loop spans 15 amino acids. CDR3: CASSLESGGAGEQFF. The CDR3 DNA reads TGTGCCAGCAGCTTAGAAAGCGGGGGGGCTGGTGAGCAGTTCTTC.

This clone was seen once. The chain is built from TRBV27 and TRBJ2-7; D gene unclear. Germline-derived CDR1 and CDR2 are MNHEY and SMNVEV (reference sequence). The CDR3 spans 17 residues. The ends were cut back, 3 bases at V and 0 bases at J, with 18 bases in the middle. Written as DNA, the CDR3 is TGTGCCAGCAGTTTTTTGACTCCGGGCCAGAACTCCTACGAGCAGTACTTC. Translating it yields CASSFLTPGQNSYEQYF.

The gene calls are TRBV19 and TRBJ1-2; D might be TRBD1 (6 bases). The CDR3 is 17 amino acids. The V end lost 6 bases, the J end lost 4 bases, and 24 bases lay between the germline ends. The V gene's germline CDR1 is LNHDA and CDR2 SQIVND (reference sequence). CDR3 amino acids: CASRSLSRDISFYGYTF. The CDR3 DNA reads TGTGCCAGTAGGTCACTAAGCCGGGACATTTCCTTCTATGGCTACACCTTC.

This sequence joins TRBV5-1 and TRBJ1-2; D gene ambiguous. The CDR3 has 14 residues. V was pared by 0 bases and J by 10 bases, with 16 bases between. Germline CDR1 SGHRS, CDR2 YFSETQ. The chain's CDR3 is CASSLVGVLEAYTF. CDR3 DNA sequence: TGCGCCAGCAGCTTGGTTGGGGTCCTAGAGGCCTACACCTTC. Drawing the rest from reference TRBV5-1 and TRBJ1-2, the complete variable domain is KAGVTQTPRYLIKTRGQQVTLSCSPISGHRSVSWYQQTPGQGLQFLFEYFSETQRNKGNFPGRFSGRQFSNSRSEMNVSTLELGDSALYLCASSLVGVLEAYTFGSGTRLTVV.

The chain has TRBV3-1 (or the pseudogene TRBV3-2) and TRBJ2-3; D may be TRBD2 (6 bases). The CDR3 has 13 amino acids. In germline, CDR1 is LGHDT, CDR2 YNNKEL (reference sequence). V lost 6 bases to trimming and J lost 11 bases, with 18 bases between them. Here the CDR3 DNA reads TGTGCCAGCAGTCCGGACCCGACCGGGAGGCAGTATTTT. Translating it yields CASSPDPTGRQYF.

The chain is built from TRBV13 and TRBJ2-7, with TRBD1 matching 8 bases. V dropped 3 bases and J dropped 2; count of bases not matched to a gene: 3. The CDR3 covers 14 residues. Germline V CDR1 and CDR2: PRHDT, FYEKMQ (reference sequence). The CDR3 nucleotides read TGTGCCAGCAGCTTGGACAGGGACACCTACGAGCAGTACTTC. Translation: CASSLDRDTYEQYF.

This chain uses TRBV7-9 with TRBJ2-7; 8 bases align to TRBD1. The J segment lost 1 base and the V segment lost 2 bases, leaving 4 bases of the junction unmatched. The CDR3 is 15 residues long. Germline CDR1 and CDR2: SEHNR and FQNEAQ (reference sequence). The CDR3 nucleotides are TGTGCCAGCAGCTTACTCGGGACAGGATCCTACGAGCAGTACTTC. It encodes CASSLLGTGSYEQYF. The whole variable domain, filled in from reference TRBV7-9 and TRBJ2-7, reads DTGVSQNPRHKITKRGQNVTFRCDPISEHNRLYWYRQTLGQGPEFLTYFQNEAQLEKSRLLSDRFSAERPKGSFSTLEIQRTEQGDSAMYLCASSLLGTGSYEQYFGPGTRLTVT.